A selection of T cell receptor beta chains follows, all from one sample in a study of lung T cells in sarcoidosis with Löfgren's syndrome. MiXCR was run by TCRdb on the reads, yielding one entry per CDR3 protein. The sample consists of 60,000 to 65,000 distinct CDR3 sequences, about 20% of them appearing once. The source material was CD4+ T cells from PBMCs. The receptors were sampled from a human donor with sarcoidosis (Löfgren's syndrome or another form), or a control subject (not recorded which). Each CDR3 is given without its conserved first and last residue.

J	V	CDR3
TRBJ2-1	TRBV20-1	SSWYNEQF
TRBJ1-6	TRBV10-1	ASSERQKDSPLH
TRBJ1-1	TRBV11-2	TSSAFGDRGTEAF
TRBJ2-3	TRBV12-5	ASGSSGADTQY
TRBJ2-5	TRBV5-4	ASSPIGTSGGETQY
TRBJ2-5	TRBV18	ASSPSKLARETQY
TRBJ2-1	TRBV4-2	ASSPSGSYNEQF
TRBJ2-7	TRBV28	ASRIGQGARGQY
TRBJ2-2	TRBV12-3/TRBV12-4	ASSLWWHGTGELF
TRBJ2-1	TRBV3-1	ASSQGYMGSEQF
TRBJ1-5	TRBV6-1	ASRFYSLNQPQH
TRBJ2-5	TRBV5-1	ASSLLAPDPKHQETQY
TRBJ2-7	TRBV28	ASGTLAPYEQY
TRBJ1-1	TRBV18	ASSPGAMNTEAF
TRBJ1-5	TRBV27	ASSSEGGQPQH
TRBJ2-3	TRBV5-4	ASSPGEGPFTDTQY
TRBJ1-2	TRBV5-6	ASSASSKAYT
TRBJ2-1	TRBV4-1	ASSQGGGRSSYNEQV
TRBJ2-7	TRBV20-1	SARDLLGSLYEQY
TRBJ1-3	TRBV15	ATSPRTGSADTIY
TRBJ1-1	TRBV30	ARMGQANTEAF
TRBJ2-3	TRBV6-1	ASSQRQGKTDTQY
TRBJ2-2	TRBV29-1	SVGLAGARELF
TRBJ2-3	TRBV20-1	SARSPREDSTDTQY
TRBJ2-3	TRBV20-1	SARGGVITDTQY
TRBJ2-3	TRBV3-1	ASSEYLGRDTQY
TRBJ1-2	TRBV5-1	ASSLSRVEGGYT
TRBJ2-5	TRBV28	ASSYRGASQETQY
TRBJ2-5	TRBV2	ASSEALETQY
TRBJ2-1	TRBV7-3	ASSSLPFRHEQS
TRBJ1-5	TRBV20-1	SARRGDPNQPQH
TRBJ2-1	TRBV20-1	SARAAGGPDEQF
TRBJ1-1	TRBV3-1	ASSSRAGTEAF
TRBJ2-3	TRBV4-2	ASSQDGPLRDTQY
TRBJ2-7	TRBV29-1	SVVGSYEQY
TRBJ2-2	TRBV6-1	ASRSGGSGTGELF
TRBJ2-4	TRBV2	ASREDRGWLIQY
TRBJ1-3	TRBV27	ASSPDRFSGNTIY
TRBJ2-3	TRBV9	ASSVGGPETQY
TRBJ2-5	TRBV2	ASSVESPETQY
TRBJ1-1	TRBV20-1	SARDQGGVNTEAF
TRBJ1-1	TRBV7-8	ASSPGAWEAF
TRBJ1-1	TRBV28	ASSLQGIEGKNTEAF
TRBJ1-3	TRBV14	ASSPRWAVSGNTIY
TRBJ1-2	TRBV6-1	ASSDDRDYGYT
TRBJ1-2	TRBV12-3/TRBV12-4	ASSSQGGYYGYT
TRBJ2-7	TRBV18	ASSPPGPFEQY
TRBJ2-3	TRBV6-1	ASRRSLWTATQY
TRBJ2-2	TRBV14	ASSRHVTGELF
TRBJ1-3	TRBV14	ASSQVAGAGNTIY
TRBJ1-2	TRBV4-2	ASSQDVGYT
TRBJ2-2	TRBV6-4	ASGRDFNTGELF
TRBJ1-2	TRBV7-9	ASSLVAYGYT
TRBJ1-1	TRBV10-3	AISADRWNDRTEAF
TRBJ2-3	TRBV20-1	SARGGGRTDTQY